A selection of T cell receptor beta chains follows, all from one sample in a study of identical twins. TCRdb fed the 5' RACE reads into MiXCR, producing one record per CDR3 protein. The sample consists of 500,000 to 600,000 distinct CDR3 sequences, approximately 22% of them appearing once. This same sample was also taken into another study, of T cells expressing NK-cell markers.

The source material was CD4+ T cells sorted from blood. These receptors were obtained from a young woman in good health. Each CDR3 is given with its conserved first and last residue. The D gene is left open where the match is weak. Rows may omit the clone size; those that give it use once, few, many or a size class.

>TRBV20-1|TRBJ2-5|.|few
CSAPEINQETQYF
TGCAGTGCTCCCGAGATAAACCAAGAGACCCAGTACTTC
>TRBV5-6|TRBJ2-3|.|.
CARSPGPRGTDTQYF
TGTGCCAGGAGCCCCGGGCCCCGGGGCACAGATACGCAGTATTTT
>TRBV9|TRBJ1-2|.|few
CASSNPGGGYTF
TGTGCCAGCAGCAACCCCGGTGGGGGCTACACCTTC
>TRBV20-1|TRBJ1-2|.|.
CSAAADGYTF
TGCAGTGCCGCGGCAGATGGCTACACCTTC
>TRBV10-3|TRBJ2-7|.|.
CAISVREPYEQYF
TGTGCCATCAGTGTACGGGAGCCGTACGAGCAGTACTTC
>TRBV20-1|TRBJ1-1|.|.
CSASRRAMNTEAFF
TGCAGTGCTAGCCGGCGGGCCATGAACACTGAAGCTTTCTTT
>TRBV15|TRBJ2-7|.|.
CATSRATGRFYEQYF
TGTGCCACCAGCAGAGCTACGGGTCGCTTCTACGAGCAGTACTTC
>TRBV12-3/TRBV12-4|TRBJ2-1|TRBD2|many
CASSFPGVAGGHEQFF
TGTGCCAGCAGTTTCCCCGGGGTAGCGGGGGGCCATGAGCAGTTCTTC
>TRBV7-2|TRBJ2-1|.|.
CASNRRGRVMNEQFF
TGTGCCAGCAATCGAAGGGGGAGGGTTATGAATGAGCAGTTCTTC
>TRBV20-1|TRBJ1-1|.|few
CSAHQNTEAFF
TGCAGTGCTCACCAGAACACTGAAGCTTTCTTT